This section outlines one T cell receptor beta chain sequence together with its context. Distinct nucleotide sequences in the sample also encode this CDR3. V lost 5 bases, J lost 0 bases, and 0 bases stayed unmatched. The CDR3 has 15 amino acids. Germline V gives CDR1 SGHRS, CDR2 YFSETQ. These data belong to a study of radiotherapy plus CTLA-4 blockade in lung cancer. Only in-frame clones appear in the TCRdb table, and some are missing; sequencing was by immunoSEQ multiplex PCR. The sample carries tens of thousands of clones, roughly 79% recorded once. The TCR originated in a human donor with non-small cell lung cancer that progressed on radiotherapy plus ipilimumab. V and J are TRBV5-1 and TRBJ2-3; TRBD2 matches at 13 bases. The material sequenced was peripheral blood, taken from a patient treated with radiotherapy plus ipilimumab. The DNA for the CDR3 is TGCGCCAGCAGACTAGCGGGAGGGAGCACAGATACGCAGTATTTT. Amino acid sequence: CASRLAGGSTDTQYF.